The rows below give T cell receptor beta chains drawn from one sample of a study of STAT5B mutations in CD4+ large granular lymphocyte leukemia. Sequencing was performed with immunoSEQ multiplex PCR; in TCRdb, only in-frame clones are kept and a portion is missing. The sample has more than 25,000 clones, approximately 80% seen once. The sequencing sample was made of CD4+ T cells from blood buffy coats. The receptors originated from a human donor in good health. CDR3s include the opening cysteine and the closing phenylalanine or tryptophan. A D gene is named only where the DNA matches it firmly. Size values are once, few and many counts, or a class for expanded clones, and some rows have none.

j_call: TRBJ2-7; d_call: -; v_call: TRBV5-4; clone_size: -; cdr3_aa: CASSPSLSYEQYF; cdr3_nt: TGTGCCAGCAGCCCTTCACTATCCTACGAGCAGTACTTC
j_call: TRBJ2-5; d_call: -; v_call: TRBV11-2; clone_size: -; cdr3_aa: CASSLNFGQTQETQYF; cdr3_nt: TGTGCCAGCAGCTTAAATTTTGGACAGACTCAAGAGACCCAGTACTTC
j_call: TRBJ1-3; d_call: -; v_call: TRBV6-5; clone_size: -; cdr3_aa: CASSSTGWPGNTIYF; cdr3_nt: TGTGCCAGCAGTTCTACAGGGTGGCCTGGAAACACCATATATTTT
j_call: TRBJ1-2; d_call: TRBD1; v_call: TRBV5-1; clone_size: -; cdr3_aa: CASSLGTGFEGTF; cdr3_nt: TGCGCCAGCAGCTTGGGGACAGGGTTTGAGGGGACCTTC
j_call: TRBJ2-3; d_call: -; v_call: TRBV19; clone_size: -; cdr3_aa: CASSMVGGSTDTQYF; cdr3_nt: TGTGCCAGTAGTATGGTTGGCGGGAGCACAGATACGCAGTATTTT
j_call: TRBJ1-1; d_call: -; v_call: TRBV6-6; clone_size: -; cdr3_aa: CAITPGLMNTEAFF; cdr3_nt: TGTGCCATCACCCCAGGCTTAATGAACACTGAAGCTTTCTTT
j_call: TRBJ2-3; d_call: -; v_call: TRBV6-6; clone_size: -; cdr3_aa: CASSSDPATDTQYF; cdr3_nt: TGTGCCAGCAGCTCGGACCCCGCCACAGATACGCAGTATTTT
j_call: TRBJ1-1; d_call: -; v_call: TRBV19; clone_size: -; cdr3_aa: CASSRGGTEAFF; cdr3_nt: TGTGCCAGTAGTCGGGGGGGCACTGAAGCTTTCTTT
j_call: TRBJ2-2; d_call: TRBD1; v_call: TRBV19; clone_size: -; cdr3_aa: CASSIGRGWTGELFF; cdr3_nt: TGTGCCAGTAGTATTGGCAGGGGGTGGACCGGGGAGCTGTTTTTT
j_call: TRBJ1-1; d_call: -; v_call: TRBV18; clone_size: -; cdr3_aa: CASSPNRGGTEAFF; cdr3_nt: TGTGCCAGCTCCCCAAACCGGGGGGGGACTGAAGCTTTCTTT
j_call: TRBJ1-1; d_call: -; v_call: TRBV7-3; clone_size: once; cdr3_aa: CASSLSGGTEAFF; cdr3_nt: TGTGCCAGCAGCTTATCGGGGGGCACTGAAGCTTTCTTT
j_call: TRBJ2-2; d_call: -; v_call: TRBV5-4; clone_size: -; cdr3_aa: CASSEKGLSTGELFF; cdr3_nt: TGTGCCAGCAGCGAGAAGGGGTTATCCACCGGGGAGCTGTTTTTT
j_call: TRBJ1-5; d_call: -; v_call: TRBV7-9; clone_size: -; cdr3_aa: CASGQSNQPQHF; cdr3_nt: TGTGCCAGCGGACAGAGCAATCAGCCCCAGCATTTT
j_call: TRBJ1-1; d_call: -; v_call: TRBV5-5; clone_size: -; cdr3_aa: CASSSLSGRTEAFF; cdr3_nt: TGTGCCAGCAGTTCACTTTCTGGGCGCACTGAAGCTTTCTTT
j_call: TRBJ2-1; d_call: -; v_call: TRBV27; clone_size: -; cdr3_aa: CASSLTPAAGVSYNEQFF; cdr3_nt: TGTGCCAGCAGTTTGACCCCCGCAGCGGGCGTCTCCTACAATGAGCAGTTCTTC
j_call: TRBJ1-1; d_call: -; v_call: TRBV2; clone_size: -; cdr3_aa: CASSGQTMNTEAFF; cdr3_nt: TGTGCCAGCAGTGGACAGACCATGAACACTGAAGCTTTCTTT
j_call: TRBJ1-2; d_call: -; v_call: TRBV5-8; clone_size: -; cdr3_aa: CASSLERGVNGYTF; cdr3_nt: TGTGCCAGCAGCTTGGAGAGGGGGGTTAATGGCTACACCTTC
j_call: TRBJ1-1; d_call: -; v_call: TRBV5-4; clone_size: -; cdr3_aa: CASSLGHQNTEAFF; cdr3_nt: TGTGCCAGCAGCCTGGGACACCAGAACACTGAAGCTTTCTTT
j_call: TRBJ2-3; d_call: -; v_call: TRBV5-1; clone_size: -; cdr3_aa: CASSLASPPADTQYF; cdr3_nt: TGCGCCAGCAGCTTGGCGTCTCCACCCGCAGATACGCAGTATTTT
j_call: TRBJ1-1; d_call: TRBD1; v_call: TRBV19; clone_size: -; cdr3_aa: CATKPPGGEAFF; cdr3_nt: TGTGCCACCAAACCCCCAGGGGGGGAAGCTTTCTTT
j_call: TRBJ1-6; d_call: TRBD1; v_call: TRBV5-5; clone_size: few; cdr3_aa: CASSSLPRQGNSPLHF; cdr3_nt: TGTGCCAGCAGCTCTCTGCCGAGACAGGGTAATTCACCCCTCCACTTT
j_call: TRBJ2-3; d_call: -; v_call: TRBV4-2; clone_size: -; cdr3_aa: CASSQAGVAFTDTQYF; cdr3_nt: TGTGCCAGCAGCCAAGCCGGGGTTGCTTTCACAGATACGCAGTATTTT
j_call: TRBJ1-2; d_call: -; v_call: TRBV5-4; clone_size: once; cdr3_aa: CASSLIFGEGYTF; cdr3_nt: TGTGCCAGCAGCTTGATCTTCGGGGAAGGCTACACCTTC
j_call: TRBJ2-1; d_call: TRBD2; v_call: TRBV5-1; clone_size: -; cdr3_aa: CASSLFGSGQENEQFF; cdr3_nt: TGCGCCAGCAGCTTGTTTGGTAGCGGGCAAGAAAATGAGCAGTTCTTC
j_call: TRBJ1-1; d_call: TRBD1; v_call: TRBV5-4; clone_size: -; cdr3_aa: CASSREQGALTEAFF; cdr3_nt: TGTGCCAGCAGCCGCGAACAGGGGGCGCTCACTGAAGCTTTCTTT
j_call: TRBJ2-5; d_call: -; v_call: TRBV2; clone_size: -; cdr3_aa: CASSESSGIRETQYF; cdr3_nt: TGTGCCAGCAGTGAAAGTAGTGGGATTCGGGAGACCCAGTACTTC
j_call: TRBJ2-7; d_call: TRBD2; v_call: TRBV7-2; clone_size: -; cdr3_aa: CASSTTRTSGLRYF; cdr3_nt: TGTGCCAGCAGCACAACCCGGACTAGCGGGTTACGGTACTTC
j_call: TRBJ1-1; d_call: -; v_call: TRBV7-9; clone_size: few; cdr3_aa: CASSLGSGPSTEAFF; cdr3_nt: TGTGCCAGCAGCTTAGGTTCGGGGCCAAGCACTGAAGCTTTCTTT
j_call: TRBJ1-5; d_call: -; v_call: TRBV19; clone_size: -; cdr3_aa: CASTTTGATTQPQHF; cdr3_nt: TGTGCCAGTACCACAACGGGGGCTACGACGCAGCCCCAGCATTTT
j_call: TRBJ2-1; d_call: TRBD1; v_call: TRBV5-4; clone_size: -; cdr3_aa: CASSSGQGANEQFF; cdr3_nt: TGTGCCAGCAGCTCGGGACAGGGGGCTAATGAGCAGTTCTTC
j_call: TRBJ2-3; d_call: -; v_call: TRBV6-4; clone_size: -; cdr3_aa: CASSGGDDTDTQYF; cdr3_nt: TGTGCCAGCAGTGGAGGGGACGACACAGATACGCAGTATTTT
j_call: TRBJ2-7; d_call: -; v_call: TRBV6-6; clone_size: once; cdr3_aa: CASSEQYF; cdr3_nt: TGTGCCAGCAGCGAGCAGTACTTC
j_call: TRBJ2-5; d_call: -; v_call: TRBV6-1; clone_size: -; cdr3_aa: CASRNRVETQYF; cdr3_nt: TGTGCCAGCAGAAACAGGGTGGAGACCCAGTACTTC
j_call: TRBJ1-1; d_call: TRBD1; v_call: TRBV7-9; clone_size: -; cdr3_aa: CASKQGAGTEAFF; cdr3_nt: TGTGCCAGCAAACAGGGGGCGGGAACTGAAGCTTTCTTT
j_call: TRBJ2-1; d_call: TRBD1; v_call: TRBV5-6; clone_size: -; cdr3_aa: CASSRQGAGNEQFF; cdr3_nt: TGTGCCAGCAGCCGACAGGGGGCGGGCAATGAGCAGTTCTTC
j_call: TRBJ1-2; d_call: -; v_call: TRBV19; clone_size: -; cdr3_aa: CASHNPGGRNYGYTF; cdr3_nt: TGTGCCAGCCACAATCCGGGGGGGCGTAACTATGGCTACACCTTC
j_call: TRBJ2-6; d_call: -; v_call: TRBV5-1; clone_size: -; cdr3_aa: CASSLGEVEANVLTF; cdr3_nt: TGCGCCAGCAGCTTGGGAGAAGTTGAGGCCAACGTCCTGACTTTC
j_call: TRBJ1-2; d_call: -; v_call: TRBV11-3; clone_size: -; cdr3_aa: CASSLDVYGYTF; cdr3_nt: TGTGCCAGCAGCTTAGATGTCTATGGCTACACCTTC
j_call: TRBJ1-1; d_call: TRBD1; v_call: TRBV6-1; clone_size: few; cdr3_aa: CAILPGGANTEAFF; cdr3_nt: TGTGCCATTCTCCCAGGGGGCGCGAACACTGAAGCTTTCTTT
j_call: TRBJ1-2; d_call: -; v_call: TRBV6-1; clone_size: -; cdr3_aa: CASGQRNYGYTF; cdr3_nt: TGTGCCAGCGGACAGCGAAACTATGGCTACACCTTC
j_call: TRBJ2-1; d_call: TRBD2; v_call: TRBV4-2; clone_size: -; cdr3_aa: CASSQASGAANEQFF; cdr3_nt: TGTGCCAGCAGCCAAGCAAGCGGGGCCGCCAATGAGCAGTTCTTC
j_call: TRBJ2-2; d_call: -; v_call: TRBV6-5; clone_size: -; cdr3_aa: CASTHENTGELFF; cdr3_nt: TGTGCCAGCACACACGAGAACACCGGGGAGCTGTTTTTT
j_call: TRBJ2-5; d_call: TRBD2; v_call: TRBV5-1; clone_size: -; cdr3_aa: CASSSRGGPVIETQYF; cdr3_nt: TGCGCCAGCAGCTCCCGCGGGGGGCCGGTCATAGAGACCCAGTACTTC
j_call: TRBJ1-5; d_call: -; v_call: TRBV4-1; clone_size: few; cdr3_aa: CASSQDSTGKQPQHF; cdr3_nt: TGCGCCAGCAGCCAAGATAGCACAGGGAAACAGCCCCAGCATTTT
j_call: TRBJ2-5; d_call: -; v_call: TRBV27; clone_size: once; cdr3_aa: CASSSQAEETQYF; cdr3_nt: TGTGCCAGCAGTTCGCAGGCGGAAGAGACCCAGTACTTC
j_call: TRBJ2-3; d_call: TRBD1; v_call: TRBV2; clone_size: -; cdr3_aa: CASAKQGAGTDTQYF; cdr3_nt: TGTGCCAGCGCTAAACAGGGGGCAGGCACAGATACGCAGTATTTT
j_call: TRBJ1-6; d_call: -; v_call: TRBV11-2; clone_size: -; cdr3_aa: CASSPRAGAVSLHF; cdr3_nt: TGTGCCAGCAGCCCCCGCGCAGGGGCTGTGTCCCTCCACTTT
j_call: TRBJ1-4; d_call: -; v_call: TRBV6-1; clone_size: -; cdr3_aa: CASSDMRRGLGEKLFF; cdr3_nt: TGTGCCAGCAGTGACATGAGGAGGGGGTTGGGTGAAAAACTGTTTTTT
j_call: TRBJ2-7; d_call: -; v_call: TRBV7-2; clone_size: -; cdr3_aa: CASSVDGYEQYF; cdr3_nt: TGTGCCAGCAGCGTCGATGGCTACGAGCAGTACTTC
j_call: TRBJ2-3; d_call: -; v_call: TRBV21-1; clone_size: -; cdr3_aa: CASSNVGPHTDTQYF; cdr3_nt: TGTGCCAGCAGCAACGTTGGCCCTCACACAGATACGCAGTATTTT